Below are 6 T cell receptor beta chains sequenced from a single sample in a study of blood T cell repertoires in COVID-19. Libraries were prepared by immunoSEQ multiplex PCR; TCRdb keeps only in-frame clonotypes and omits some of them. The table shows tens of thousands of clones, with over 65% occurring only once. Sequences were obtained from peripheral blood. The receptors derive from a woman in her fifties or sixties with acute or convalescent COVID-19.

This clone appeared once. The chain employs TRBV3-1 (or the pseudogene TRBV3-2) and TRBJ2-5, with TRBD2 matching 9 bases. Germline CDR1 is LGHDT and CDR2 is YNNKEL (reference sequence). Trimming removed 2 bases from V and 3 bases from J; junction bases left unmatched: 10. The length of the CDR3 is 17 residues. The CDR3 DNA follows: TGTGCCAGCAGCCAAACCTTCGTCAGCGGGAGGAAAGAGACCCAGTACTTC. It specifies CASSQTFVSGRKETQYF.

This clone was recorded a few times. This rearrangement joins TRBV5-1 to TRBJ2-5; D is perhaps TRBD1 (5 bases). Germline V gene data show CDR1 as SGHRS and CDR2 as YFSETQ. This CDR3 is 13 amino acids long. The V end lost 3 bases, the J end lost 1 base, and 7 bases lay between the germline ends. CDR3 nucleotide sequence: TGCGCCAGCAGCTACCAGGGCCAAGAGACCCAGTACTTC. Amino acid sequence: CASSYQGQETQYF.

The chain has TRBV4-1 and TRBJ1-3; no clear D. CDR3 size: 16 residues. The germline gives CDR1 MGHRA, CDR2 YSYEKL. The ends were cut back, 0 bases at V and 0 bases at J, with 9 bases in the middle. CDR3 in amino acids: CASSQDHVGSGNTIYF. DNA for the CDR3: TGCGCCAGCAGCCAAGATCACGTCGGCTCTGGAAACACCATATATTTT.

The chain has TRBV2 and TRBJ2-2; D uncertain. CDR3 length: 15 amino acids. V was shortened by 7 bases and J by 1 base, with 13 bases between the two germline ends. From germline, CDR1 is SNHLY and CDR2 FYNNEI. The chain's CDR3 is CASNGLSLNTGELFF. Written as DNA, the CDR3 is TGTGCCAGCAATGGCCTGTCCTTGAACACCGGGGAGCTGTTTTTT.

The genes are TRBV19 and TRBJ2-2; D gene unclear. This CDR3 has 12 amino acids. Trimming shortened V by 4 bases and J by 6 bases, and 6 bases separated the two germline ends. The germline CDR1 and CDR2 sequences are LNHDA and SQIVND (reference sequence). The DNA of the CDR3 is TGTGCCAGTAGTACTCCAGCCGGGGAGCTGTTTTTT. This gives the protein CASSTPAGELFF.

This chain links TRBV6-5 with TRBJ2-5, with 7 bases fitting TRBD1. This CDR3 spans 15 amino acids. The germline CDR1 and CDR2 sequences are MNHEY and SVGAGI. The junction had 13 bases not matched to a gene; V was cut back by 6 bases and J by 6 bases. The CDR3: CASRRDETGRKTQYF. In nucleotides, the CDR3 is TGTGCCAGCAGAAGAGACGAGACAGGGAGAAAGACCCAGTACTTC.